These 6 T cell receptor beta chains share one sample of origin, sequenced in a study of neoadjuvant anti-PD-1 for oral cavity cancer. Assay: immunoSEQ multiplex PCR; the TCRdb copy retains only in-frame clones and omits some. Of about 16,000 clones listed, approximately 60% are singletons. This specimen was PBMCs, taken before nivolumab (anti-PD-1) treatment. Source of these receptors: a person aged 35-79 years with oral cavity squamous cell carcinoma.

This clone occurred once. The chain couples TRBV29-1 to TRBJ2-7; weak D call: TRBD2 (5 bases). The CDR3 length is 11 residues. With 7 bases removed from V and 2 bases from J, the gap between germline ends came to 9 bases. Germline values: CDR1 SQVTM, CDR2 ANQGSEA. The CDR3 nucleotides read TGCAGCGCCGGACTGCCCTACGAGCAGTACTTC. Translation gives CSAGLPYEQYF.

The chain has TRBV27 and TRBJ2-5, with TRBD2 matching over 7 bases. Germline V gene sequence: CDR1 MNHEY, CDR2 SMNVEV (reference sequence). The CDR3 has 15 residues. With V trimmed by 0 bases and J by 5 bases, 6 bases remained unmatched. The CDR3 nucleotides read TGTGCCAGCAGTTTATCGAGGGCCGGGGGGGAGACCCAGTACTTC. It is translated as CASSLSRAGGETQYF.

The chain carries TRBV11-2 and TRBJ2-7; the D call may be TRBD1 or TRBD2 (5 bases each). The CDR3 is 14 amino acids. CDR1 is SGHAT, CDR2 FQNNGV, per germline. The V end was cut by 5 bases, the J end by 2 bases, with 13 bases between. CDR3 in DNA: TGTGCCAGCAGCCCCCGGGACGGACCCTACGAGCAGTACTTC. Translating gives CASSPRDGPYEQYF. The whole variable domain, filled in from reference TRBV11-2 and TRBJ2-7, reads EAGVAQSPRYKIIEKRQSVAFWCNPISGHATLYWYQQILGQGPKLLIQFQNNGVVDDSQLPKDRFSAERLKGVDSTLKIQPAKLEDSAVYLCASSPRDGPYEQYFGPGTRLTVT.

V is TRBV6-5 and J is TRBJ2-3; D is perhaps TRBD1 (6 bases). The CDR3 covers 15 residues. The germline gives CDR1 MNHEY, CDR2 SVGAGI. V dropped 10 bases and J dropped 2 bases, with 19 bases sitting between them. CDR3 in amino acids: CATQGLRDNTDTQYF. CDR3 DNA: TGTGCCACCCAGGGGCTCCGGGACAACACAGATACGCAGTATTTT.

The chain links TRBV6-1 to TRBJ2-7, with a possible D match to TRBD2 (5 bases). CDR1 is MNHNS, CDR2 SASEGT, per germline. The CDR3 is 14 residues long. Trimming shortened V by 1 base and J by 3 bases, and 10 bases separated the two germline ends. This CDR3 reads CASSEVGNNYEQYF. The CDR3 nucleotides read TGTGCCAGCAGTGAAGTCGGGAATAACTACGAGCAGTACTTC.

This chain connects TRBV19 to TRBJ2-1; 9 bases fit TRBD2. This CDR3 comprises 14 residues. Germline assignment: CDR1 LNHDA and CDR2 SQIVND (reference sequence). With 5 bases clipped from V and 6 bases from J, the junction kept 5 bases outside the gene matches. The CDR3 DNA is TGTGCCAGTAGTGTCGGGACTAGCCGCAATGAGCAGTTCTTC. Translating it yields CASSVGTSRNEQFF. Supplemented by reference TRBV19 and TRBJ2-1, the full variable domain reads DGGITQSPKYLFRKEGQNVTLSCEQNLNHDAMYWYRQDPGQGLRLIYYSQIVNDFQKGDIAEGYSVSREKKESFPLTVTSAQKNPTAFYLCASSVGTSRNEQFFGPGTRLTVL.